Below, 4 T cell receptor beta chains from the same sample are listed, as sequenced in a study of CD8+CD57+ T cells in acquired aplastic anemia. CDR3 and TCR beta VDJ profiling relied on a genomic DNA template. TCRdb redid the calling of the reads with MiXCR, one entry per CDR3 protein. Among about 180,000 distinct CDR3 sequences listed, around half were seen once. Specimen: sorted CD4+, CD8+, or CD8+CD57+ T cells (not recorded which) from PBMCs. The receptors originated from a human donor in good health.

This chain's CDR3 is CASSDLLRSNTEAFF. The CDR3 nucleotides are TGTGCCAGCAGTGACCTCCTTCGGTCGAACACTGAAGCTTTCTTT. The chain is built from TRBV2 and TRBJ1-1; D is uncertain. Looked up from germline, CDR1 is SNHLY and CDR2 is FYNNEI. V lost 3 bases to trimming and J lost 1 base, with 12 bases between them. There are 15 residues in the CDR3.

This clonotype was counted ten times or more. This chain joins TRBV5-8 and TRBJ2-7; D possibly corresponds to TRBD1 (6 bases). The CDR3 totals 15 residues. V gave up 4 bases and J gave up 5 bases, with 19 bases separating them. CDR1 and CDR2 from the germline V gene are SGHTS and YDEGEE. The CDR3 bases are TGTGCCAGCAGCGGCACTTATCAGGGGTCCCACGAGCAGTACTTC. Residues: CASSGTYQGSHEQYF.

This clonotype showed up just a few times. The chain uses TRBV29-1 and TRBJ2-2; a possible D gene is TRBD2 (6 bases). The CDR3 totals 14 residues. Deletions cut 6 bases from V and 2 bases from J, with 13 bases between. The germline V gene has CDR1 SQVTM and CDR2 ANQGSEA. The CDR3 coding sequence is TGCAGCGTAGCGATAGCGGCAAACACCGGGGAGCTGTTTTTT. This translates into CSVAIAANTGELFF.

This clonotype showed up many times. This chain links TRBV2 with TRBJ2-3; possibly TRBD1 for D (6 bases). The CDR3 is 16 residues long. Germline V gene lookup returns CDR1 SNHLY and CDR2 FYNNEI. The V end was cut by 6 bases, the J end by 3 bases, with 19 bases between. The CDR3 loop reads CASRGAGTPKTDTQYF. DNA of the CDR3: TGTGCCAGCAGGGGGGCCGGGACACCTAAAACAGATACGCAGTATTTT.